This T cell receptor beta chain was sequenced for a study of blood T cell repertoires in COVID-19. Study at large: Spain, Italy and the United States supplied samples that represented acute and convalescent COVID-19.

Some clones are missing from TCRdb's copy, which holds only in-frame ones; the method was immunoSEQ multiplex PCR. The sample holds around 98,000 clones; approximately 84% are singletons and the top ten take roughly 17%. Germline CDR1 reads LNHDA; CDR2 reads SQIVND (reference sequence). This CDR3 region has 14 residues. V was shortened by 4 bases and J by 2 bases, with 11 bases between the two germline ends. The TCR comes from a woman aged 55-69 years with acute or convalescent COVID-19. The chain recombines TRBV19 with TRBJ1-1, with no clear D. Sequencing was performed on peripheral blood. For the CDR3, the DNA is TGTGCCAGTAGTAAGCCAGGCTTAAACACTGAAGCTTTCTTT. Amino acid sequence: CASSKPGLNTEAFF.